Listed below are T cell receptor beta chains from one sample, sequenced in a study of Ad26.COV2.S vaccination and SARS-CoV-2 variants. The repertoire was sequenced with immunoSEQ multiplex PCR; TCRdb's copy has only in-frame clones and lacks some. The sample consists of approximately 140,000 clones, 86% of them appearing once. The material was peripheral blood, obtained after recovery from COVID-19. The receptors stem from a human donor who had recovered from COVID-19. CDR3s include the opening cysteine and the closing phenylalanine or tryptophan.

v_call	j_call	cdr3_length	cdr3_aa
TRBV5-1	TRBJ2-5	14	CASSPRGREETQYF
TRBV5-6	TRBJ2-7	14	CASSKSGRLLWQYF
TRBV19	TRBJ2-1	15	CASRPSGGRNNEQFF
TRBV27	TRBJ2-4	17	CASSLLYPSSAKNIQYF
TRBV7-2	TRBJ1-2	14	CASSLLGQYYGYTF
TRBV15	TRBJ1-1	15	CATSRDSGTGGEAFF
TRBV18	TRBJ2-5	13	CASSQTGAETQYF
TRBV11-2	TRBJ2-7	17	CASSGVQLGEGAYEQYF
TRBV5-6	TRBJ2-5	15	CASSSDGPDLETQYF
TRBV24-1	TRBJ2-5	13	CATSDLVRGTQYF
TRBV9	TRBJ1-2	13	CASSIRQGGGYTF
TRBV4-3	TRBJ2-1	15	CASSQDDGGYNEQFF
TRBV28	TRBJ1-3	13	CASTDSSGNTIYF
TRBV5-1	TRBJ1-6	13	CASSLDPTSGLHF
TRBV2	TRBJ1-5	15	CASSVDRGMSQPQHF
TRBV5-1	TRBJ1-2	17	CASSPGQGSGGYYGYTF
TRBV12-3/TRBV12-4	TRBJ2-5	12	CASSFFEETQYF
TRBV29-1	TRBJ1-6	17	CSVAGTGGNSYNSPLHF
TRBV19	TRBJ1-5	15	CASSTGTATNQPQHF
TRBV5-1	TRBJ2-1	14	CASSSGGGYNEQFF
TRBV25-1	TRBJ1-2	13	CASSEQGPAGYTF
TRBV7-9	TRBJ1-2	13	CASSPGQTYGYTF
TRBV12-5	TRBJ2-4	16	CASGEMTGLTKNIQYF
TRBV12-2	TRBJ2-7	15	CASRLGRKKACEQYF
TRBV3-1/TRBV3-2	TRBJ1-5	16	CASSPAGATGNQPQHF
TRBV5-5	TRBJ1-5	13	CASSLVGGQPQHF
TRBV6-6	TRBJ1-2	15	CASSLLWSKETGYTF
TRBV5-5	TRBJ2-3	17	CASSLAGGLFSTDTQYF
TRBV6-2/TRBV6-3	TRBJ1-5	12	CASSRFGQPQHF
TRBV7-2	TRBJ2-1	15	CASSLTGQVGNEQFF
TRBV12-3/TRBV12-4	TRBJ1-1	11	CASSWGGEAFF
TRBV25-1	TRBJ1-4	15	CASSGTDREHEKLFF
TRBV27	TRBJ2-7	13	CASSLFGGYEQYF
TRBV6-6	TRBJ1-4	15	CASRPRTGRNEKLFF
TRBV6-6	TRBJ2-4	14	CASSPGTGADIQYF
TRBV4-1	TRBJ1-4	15	CASSHGDTGHEKLFF
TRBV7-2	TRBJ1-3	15	CASSPRQGAGNTIYF
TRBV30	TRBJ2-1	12	CAWSLGRGEQFF
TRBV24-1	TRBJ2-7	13	CATSVGRYDEQYF
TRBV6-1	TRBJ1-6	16	CASREQGGAYNSPLHF
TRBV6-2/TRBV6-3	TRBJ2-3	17	CASSPMRLSDRADTQYF
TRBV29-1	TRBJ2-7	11	CSGGQGAEQYF
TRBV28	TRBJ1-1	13	CASSLQVNTEAFF
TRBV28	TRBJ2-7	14	CASSPTGPSGEQYF
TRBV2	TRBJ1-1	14	CASSEEGTNTEAFF
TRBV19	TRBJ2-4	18	CASSMTGLAGGTKNIQYF
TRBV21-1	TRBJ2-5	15	CASSKARGGEKTQYF
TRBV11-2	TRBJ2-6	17	CASSLRASLSGANVLTF
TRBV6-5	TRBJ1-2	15	CASSYTGQGIAGYTF
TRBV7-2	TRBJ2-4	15	CASSQDRAGKNIQYF
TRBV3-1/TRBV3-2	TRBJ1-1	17	CASSQDPPGRRDTEAFF
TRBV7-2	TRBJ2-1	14	CASSLGLGPNEQFF
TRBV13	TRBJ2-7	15	CASSFRQGLVYEQYF
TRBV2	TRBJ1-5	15	CASSEWQADNQPQHF
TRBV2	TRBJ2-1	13	CASSDTSYNEQFF